The clone carrying this TCR beta chain was detected ten times or more. The antigen is not known. CDR1 and CDR2 from the germline V gene are SGHAT and FQNNGV. Trimming removed 3 bases from V and 8 bases from J, with 8 bases in between. This CDR3 is 12 amino acids long. These data belong to a study of T cells after yellow fever vaccination. Study-wide background: SMART-Seq v4 Ultra Low Input handled preparation of low-cell-number fractions. Study-wide results and limits: Clonotypes shared by both compartments, CD4 and CD8, made up a small share.

Each CDR3 protein gets one entry after TCRdb re-called the 5' RACE reads with MiXCR. The table includes 200,000 to 250,000 distinct CDR3 sequences, about 3% detected once. This TCR was recovered from a man aged 18 to 30 who received the YFV17D yellow fever vaccine. The specimen comprised CD4+ T cells sorted from PBMCs, sampled 10 days after the yellow fever booster vaccination. This sequence joins TRBV11-2 and TRBJ1-3, with D tentatively TRBD1 (5 bases). For the CDR3, the DNA is TGTGCCAGCAGCTTCGGGGGGGACACCATATATTTT. Translating gives CASSFGGDTIYF.